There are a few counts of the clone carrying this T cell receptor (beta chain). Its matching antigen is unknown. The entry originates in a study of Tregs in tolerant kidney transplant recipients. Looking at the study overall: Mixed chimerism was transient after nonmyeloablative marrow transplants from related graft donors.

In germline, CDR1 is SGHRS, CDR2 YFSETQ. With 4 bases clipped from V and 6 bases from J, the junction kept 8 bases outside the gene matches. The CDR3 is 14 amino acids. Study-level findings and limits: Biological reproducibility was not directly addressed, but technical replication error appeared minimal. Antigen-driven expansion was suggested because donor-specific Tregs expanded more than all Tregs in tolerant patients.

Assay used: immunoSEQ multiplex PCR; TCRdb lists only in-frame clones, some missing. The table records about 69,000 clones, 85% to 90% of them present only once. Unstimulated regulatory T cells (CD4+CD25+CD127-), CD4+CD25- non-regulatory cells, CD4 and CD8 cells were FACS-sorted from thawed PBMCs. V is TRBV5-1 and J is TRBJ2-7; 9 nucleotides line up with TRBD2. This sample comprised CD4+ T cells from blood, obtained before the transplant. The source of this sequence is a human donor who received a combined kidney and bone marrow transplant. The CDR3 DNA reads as TGCGCCAGCAGCGAGACTAGCGGTCCGGGCGAGCAGTACTTC. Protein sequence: CASSETSGPGEQYF.